This entry lists 18 T cell receptor beta chains sequenced from one sample in a study of immune heterogeneity within non-small cell lung tumors. A first 10-cycle multiplex round used 32 V-gene and 13 J-gene primers on TCR beta CDR3. Via MiXCR, TCRdb re-called the multiplex PCR reads, giving one row per CDR3 protein. The profile covers under 13,000 distinct CDR3 sequences, with 25% to 35% appearing a single time and approximately 20% taken by the ten largest. The starting template was genomic DNA from bulk tumor, roughly 650 ng per sample. Primary tumors were biopsied several times each, far apart, intraoperatively. Enrolled patients presented with newly diagnosed, previously untreated non-small cell lung cancer and underwent curative surgery. Input material: lung tumor tissue. These receptors all stem from a woman aged 45-65 years with non-small cell lung cancer.

The chain links TRBV6-1 to TRBJ1-2, with a possible D match to TRBD1 (5 bases). The CDR3 has 14 residues. The V end lost 3 bases, the J end lost 8 bases, and 16 bases lay between the germline ends. Germline V gene data show CDR1 as MNHNS and CDR2 as SASEGT. The CDR3 nucleotides are TGTGCCAGCAGTGAGGGGGGGGTTAACGGGGGCTACACCTTC. This translates into CASSEGGVNGGYTF.

This clonotype is labeled as medium-sized. The chain employs TRBV5-1 and TRBJ2-3; D is unresolved. Germline V CDR1 and CDR2: SGHRS, YFSETQ. CDR3 length: 14 amino acids. Deletions cut 4 bases from V and 1 base from J, with 10 bases between. CDR3: CASSPSDRTDTQYF. The CDR3 nucleotides read TGCGCCAGCAGCCCTTCGGACCGCACAGATACGCAGTATTTT.

About this clonotype: Being one base from a much bigger clone, this may be a read error. This chain links TRBV2 with TRBJ1-5; 10 bases align to TRBD1. Germline V gene sequence: CDR1 SNHLY, CDR2 FYNNEI. This CDR3 region has 15 residues. In DNA form, the CDR3 reads TGTGCCAGCAGATGGGACAGGGGTGTCGTTCAGCTCCAGCATTTT. This translates into CASRWDRGVVQLQHF.

This clonotype is categorized as medium-sized. The chain couples TRBV6-1 to TRBJ2-7, with 8 nucleotides matching TRBD1. The CDR3 sequence is 15 residues long. The germline gives CDR1 MNHNS, CDR2 SASEGT. The trim removed 1 base at V and 3 bases at J, leaving 5 bases unmatched. The CDR3 nucleotides read TGTGCCAGCAGTGAAGAGGCAGGGGGCATCTACGAGCAGTACTTC. It specifies CASSEEAGGIYEQYF.

This chain joins TRBV10-3 and TRBJ2-3; weak D call: TRBD1 (5 bases). Per the germline V gene, CDR1 is ENHRY and CDR2 is SYGVKD. The CDR3 has 15 amino acids. Trimming left V 3 bases short and J 3 bases short, with 13 bases between. The CDR3 DNA follows: TGTGCCATCAGTGACCAGGGAAGGAGTACAGATACGCAGTATTTT. Encoded protein: CAISDQGRSTDTQYF.

This clonotype was picked up many times. This rearrangement joins TRBV7-6 to TRBJ2-5, with 8 positions matching TRBD1. Germline trimming cut 4 bases from V and 2 bases from J; bases unmatched to any gene: 6. CDR3 length: 15 residues. Germline CDR1 SGHVS, CDR2 FNYEAQ. CDR3 sequence: CASSYGQGTQETQYF. CDR3 nucleotide sequence: TGTGCCAGCAGCTACGGACAGGGAACACAAGAGACCCAGTACTTC.

The V gene is TRBV28, the J gene TRBJ2-3, with D possibly matching TRBD2 (6 bases). The V gene lost 5 bases and the J gene lost 0 bases, with 18 bases spanning the gap. The CDR3 is made up of 17 amino acids. Germline loops: CDR1 MDHEN, CDR2 SYDVKM. For the CDR3, the DNA is TGTGCCAGCAGTCCTTTCCCGGGTGGGACTAGCACAGATACGCAGTATTTT. Translated, it gives CASSPFPGGTSTDTQYF.

This clonotype was seen at least ten times. This sequence joins TRBV28 and TRBJ2-1; TRBD2 matches at 10 bases. The length of the CDR3 is 15 residues. From germline, CDR1 is MDHEN and CDR2 SYDVKM. V gave up 6 bases and J gave up 3 bases; unmatched junction bases: 5. The CDR3 here is CASRPSGSNYNEQFF. In nucleotides, the CDR3 is TGTGCCAGCAGACCTAGCGGGAGTAACTACAATGAGCAGTTCTTC.

This clonotype appeared many times. The chain uses TRBV15 and TRBJ2-7; D gene unclear. The CDR3 loop spans 12 amino acids. Trimming took off 0 bases at V and 6 bases at J, with 6 bases between the two ends. Germline V CDR1 and CDR2: LNHNV, YYDKDF (reference sequence). CDR3 loop: CATSREIGEQYF. The CDR3 region has the DNA TGTGCCACCAGCAGAGAAATAGGCGAGCAGTACTTC.

This clonotype was seen repeatedly, ten times or more. The CDR3 bases are TGTGCCAGCAGCCCGGACAAGTTAAATCAGCCCCAGCATTTT. Amino acid sequence: CASSPDKLNQPQHF. V and J are TRBV12-3 or TRBV12-4 and TRBJ1-5, with D possibly being TRBD1 (5 bases). CDR3 size: 14 residues. The V end was cut by 6 bases, the J end by 4 bases, with 13 bases between.

This clonotype was detected ten times or more. The rearrangement uses TRBV4-1 and TRBJ2-3; D is uncertain. The CDR3 totals 16 residues. V was pared by 0 bases and J by 6 bases, with 16 bases between. CDR1 and CDR2 (germline): MGHRA, YSYEKL. In DNA, the CDR3 is TGCGCCAGCAGCCAAGAGGAATCCGTTAACTCGGATACGCAGTATTTT. This gives the protein CASSQEESVNSDTQYF.

The sample holds one count of this clonotype. A much bigger clone sits one base away, suggesting this may be a read error. This chain connects TRBV6-2 or TRBV6-3 to TRBJ2-7, with a tentative D call TRBD1 (6 bases). The CDR3 covers 15 residues. The V gene's germline CDR1 is MNHEY and CDR2 SVGEGT. This CDR3 is CASSPVDRSTYEKYF. The CDR3 DNA sequence: TGTGCCAGCAGTCCAGTGGACAGAAGTACCTACGAGAAGTACTTC.

This clonotype is labeled as medium-sized (0.01 to 0.1%). V is TRBV7-8 and J is TRBJ1-3; D not resolved. Germline values: CDR1 SGHVS, CDR2 FQNEAQ. The CDR3 is made up of 14 amino acids. Trimming left V 2 bases short and J 0 bases short, with 5 bases between. The CDR3 DNA reads as TGTGCCAGCAGCTTAACGGGCTCTGGAAACACCATATATTTT. It encodes CASSLTGSGNTIYF.

Remarks on this clonotype: Just one base apart from a much larger clone, this may be a read error. V and J are TRBV6-5 and TRBJ2-5; D is undetermined. The CDR3 length is 13 residues. Germline CDR1 is MNHEY and CDR2 is SVGAGI. Here the CDR3 reads CAGSYYGQETQYF. CDR3 in DNA: TGTGCCGGCAGTTACTACGGACAAGAGACCCAGTACTTC.

This clonotype was seen ten or more times. This rearrangement joins TRBV18 to TRBJ1-1; TRBD1 matches at 7 bases. The ends lost 2 bases at V and 6 bases at J; junction bases unmatched: 6. This CDR3 has 14 residues. CDR1 and CDR2 (germline): KGHSH, LQKENI. CDR3 nucleotide sequence: TGTGCCAGCTCACCAGCCAGGGGGTCTTCTGAAGCTTTCTTT. This codes for CASSPARGSSEAFF.

Judged by abundance, this clonotype is medium-sized. The J gene is TRBJ2-7, the V gene TRBV20-1, with D tentatively TRBD1 or TRBD2 (5 bases each). The germline gives CDR1 DFQATT, CDR2 SNEGSKA (reference sequence). V was pared by 6 bases and J by 1 base, with 16 bases between. CDR3 length equals 14 residues. The CDR3 is CSAYDRDESYEQYF. The CDR3 DNA sequence: TGCAGTGCATACGACCGGGACGAATCCTACGAGCAGTACTTC.

J is TRBJ2-1 and V is TRBV2; 10 bases agree with TRBD2. The length of the CDR3 is 13 residues. J gave up 10 bases and V 7 bases, and 7 bases lay outside the gene matches. Germline CDR1 and CDR2: SNHLY and FYNNEI. CDR3 in amino acids: CASMGPSGREQFF. The CDR3 coding sequence is TGTGCCAGCATGGGCCCTAGCGGGAGAGAGCAGTTCTTC.

The chain has TRBV7-9 and TRBJ2-3; 9 nucleotides line up with TRBD2. This CDR3 is 18 amino acids long. Per the germline V gene, CDR1 is SEHNR and CDR2 is FQNEAQ (reference sequence). V trimming: 5 bases; J trimming: 2 bases; junction bases outside the gene matches: 14. This CDR3 reads CASSPKRGEGTNTDTQYF. DNA for the CDR3: TGTGCCAGCAGCCCAAAGCGGGGGGAAGGGACCAACACAGATACGCAGTATTTT.